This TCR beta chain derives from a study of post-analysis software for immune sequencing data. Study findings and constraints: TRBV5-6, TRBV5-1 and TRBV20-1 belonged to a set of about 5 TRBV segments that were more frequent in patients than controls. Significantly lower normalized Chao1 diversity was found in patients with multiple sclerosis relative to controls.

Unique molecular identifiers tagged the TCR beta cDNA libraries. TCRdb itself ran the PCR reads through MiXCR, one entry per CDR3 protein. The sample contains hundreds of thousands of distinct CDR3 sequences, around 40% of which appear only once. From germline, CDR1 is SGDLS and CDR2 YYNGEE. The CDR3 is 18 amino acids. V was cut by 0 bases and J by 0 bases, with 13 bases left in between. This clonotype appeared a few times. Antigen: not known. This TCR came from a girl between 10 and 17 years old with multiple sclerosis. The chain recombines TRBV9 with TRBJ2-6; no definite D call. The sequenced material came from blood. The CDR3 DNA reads TGTGCCAGCAGCGTAGAAAGGACCGCGAGCTCTGGGGCCAACGTCCTGACTTTC. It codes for CASSVERTASSGANVLTF.